The 15 T cell receptor beta chains below come from one sample, sequenced in a study of vaccination and CD4 T cells after COVID-19. The sample's time point: late sampling 161 to 241 days after vaccination in a few convalescent patients. Noted treatment: roughly 10-day PBMC culture with coronavirus spike peptide pools or control peptides (ViraFEST assay). Researchers used the Oncomine TCR Beta short-read assay to sequence DNA from cultured CD4+ T cells. Each CDR3 protein is one row after TCRdb ran MiXCR on the PCR reads. The sample yields approximately 27,000 distinct CDR3 sequences, 36% seen once. The antigens of these receptors remain unknown. This sample comprised CD4+ T cells from blood, cultured in vitro, obtained about 7 months after SARS-CoV-2 vaccination. The receptors shown here come from a human donor who had recovered from COVID-19.

The sample holds a few counts of this clonotype. This chain uses TRBV20-1 with TRBJ2-7, with D perhaps matching TRBD2 (6 bases). CDR1 is DFQATT and CDR2 is SNEGSKA in the germline V gene (reference sequence). The CDR3 is made up of 13 amino acids. Trimming removed 5 bases at V and 11 bases at J, with 22 bases between. CDR3 DNA sequence: TGCAGTGCTGTGGGAGGAGACGTGGGTTCGGAGTACTTC. As protein: CSAVGGDVGSEYF.

The chain joins TRBV6-2 or TRBV6-3 to TRBJ2-3; 9 positions match TRBD2. Germline lookup yields CDR1 MNHEY and CDR2 SVGEGT. The CDR3 covers 17 residues. V lost 0 bases, J lost 2 bases, and 6 bases stayed unmatched. CDR3 residues: CASSYSRLAGPTDTQYF. The CDR3, as DNA: TGTGCCAGCAGTTACTCGAGGCTAGCGGGACCCACAGATACGCAGTATTTT.

The sample holds a few counts of this clonotype. The rearrangement links TRBV7-8 to TRBJ2-7; 14 nucleotides line up with TRBD2. The CDR3 is 19 residues long. Germline trimming cut 5 bases from V and 5 bases from J; bases unmatched to any gene: 17. Germline assignment: CDR1 SGHVS and CDR2 FQNEAQ. The CDR3 loop reads CASSHYDGLAGGLGNEQYF. The DNA for the CDR3 is TGTGCCAGCAGCCATTATGACGGACTAGCGGGAGGATTGGGTAACGAGCAGTACTTC. The full variable domain, completed using reference TRBV7-8 and TRBJ2-7, is GAGVSQSPRYKVAKRGQDVALRCDPISGHVSLFWYQQALGQGPEFLTYFQNEAQLDKSGLPSDRFFAERPEGSVSTLKIQRTQQEDSAVYLCASSHYDGLAGGLGNEQYFGPGTRLTVT.

This clonotype was counted once. The rearrangement joins TRBV20-1 to TRBJ2-1, with 9 bases aligning to TRBD2. The CDR3 is 15 amino acids. Germline V lookup: CDR1 DFQATT, CDR2 SNEGSKA (reference sequence). The V and J ends lost 3 bases and 9 bases, in that order; junction bases with no gene match: 12. This CDR3 reads CSASQAGGPHGEQFF. The CDR3 DNA sequence: TGCAGTGCTAGTCAAGCGGGAGGCCCACACGGTGAGCAGTTCTTC.

By share, this clonotype ranks as medium-sized (0.01 to 0.1%). The chain joins TRBV6-1 to TRBJ2-3, with D maybe TRBD2 (6 bases). The CDR3 consists of 14 residues. Germline CDR1 is MNHNS and CDR2 is SASEGT. Trimming took 6 bases from V and 5 from J, leaving 15 bases between them. CDR3: CASRGVRGGDTQYF. CDR3 DNA sequence: TGTGCCAGCAGGGGAGTTCGGGGAGGAGATACGCAGTATTTT.

The chain combines TRBV10-3 with TRBJ1-3; a possible D gene is TRBD1 (6 bases). Germline V gene sequence: CDR1 ENHRY, CDR2 SYGVKD. The CDR3 is 14 residues long. With 3 bases removed from V and 5 bases from J, the gap between germline ends came to 11 bases. As DNA, the CDR3 is TGTGCCATCAGTGACTCGGGGGCAAGAAACACCATATATTTT. The encoded protein is CAISDSGARNTIYF.

The J gene is TRBJ2-1, the V gene TRBV20-1; the D gene could be TRBD1 or TRBD2 (5 bases each). V was pared by 5 bases and J by 4 bases, with 15 bases between. This CDR3 is 14 amino acids long. Per the germline V gene, CDR1 is DFQATT and CDR2 is SNEGSKA (reference sequence). DNA for the CDR3: TGCAGTGCTGCGATGGTGGGGGAGTACAATGAGCAGTTCTTC. It encodes CSAAMVGEYNEQFF.

About this clonotype: A junction boundary mismatches the germline segment, possibly from a read error. V gene TRBV20-1 combines with J gene TRBJ2-7; 7 nucleotides match TRBD2. This CDR3 spans 14 amino acids. Germline V gives CDR1 DFQATT, CDR2 SNEGSKA (reference sequence). Here the CDR3 DNA reads TGCAGTGCTAAAGGGCTAGCGGCAAGCTACGGGCAGTACTTC. Encoded protein: CSAKGLAASYGQYF.

The CDR3 nucleotides read TGTGCCAGCAGGCCCGGACTAGCGGGAGGAACATCCTACAATGAGCAGTTCTTC. It encodes CASRPGLAGGTSYNEQFF. The chain is built from TRBV6-1 and TRBJ2-1, with 14 bases identical to TRBD2. Trimming removed 6 bases from V and 1 base from J; junction bases left unmatched: 8. CDR3 length: 18 residues. Germline V gene data show CDR1 as MNHNS and CDR2 as SASEGT.

CDR3 protein: CASSPETTAGYTF. The CDR3 region has the DNA TGTGCCAGCTCACCAGAGACCACTGCGGGCTACACCTTC. The chain carries TRBV18 and TRBJ1-2; D remains unclear. The germline V and J ends were trimmed by 2 bases and 8 bases, with 12 bases remaining between them. This CDR3 spans 13 amino acids. Germline lookup yields CDR1 KGHSH and CDR2 LQKENI.

V and J are TRBV20-1 and TRBJ2-5, with 11 bases fitting TRBD2. J lost 0 bases, V lost 1 base, and 7 bases had no gene match. This CDR3 is 17 amino acids long. Germline V gives CDR1 DFQATT, CDR2 SNEGSKA (reference sequence). The CDR3 coding sequence is TGCAGTGCTAGAGCTCGGACTAGCGGGCGGTACCAAGAGACCCAGTACTTC. It specifies CSARARTSGRYQETQYF.

The chain carries TRBV28 and TRBJ2-7; unclear D gene. V was clipped by 6 bases and J by 2 bases, with 17 bases between them. CDR3 length equals 15 residues. Germline lookup yields CDR1 MDHEN and CDR2 SYDVKM. The CDR3 reads CASRGPGRATYEQYF. As DNA, the CDR3 is TGTGCCAGCAGGGGCCCGGGCAGAGCGACCTACGAGCAGTACTTC.

The chain combines TRBV7-9 with TRBJ2-7, with D possibly being TRBD1 or TRBD2 (5 bases each). V lost 2 bases to trimming and J lost 1 base, with 15 bases between them. This CDR3 spans 16 amino acids. Germline loops: CDR1 SEHNR, CDR2 FQNEAQ (reference sequence). The CDR3 region has the DNA TGTGCCAGCAGCTTATTCGAGTGGGACCCTTCCTACGAGCAGTACTTC. Protein: CASSLFEWDPSYEQYF.

This clonotype has just a few counts. V is TRBV21-1 and J is TRBJ2-7; the table's D call of TRBD1 was not tested on the DNA. TRBV21-1 is termed a pseudogene. The CDR3 runs 16 residues. The CDR3 region has the DNA TGTGCCAGCAGCAAAGCTGGGGGTAGTGGGGCCTACGAGCAGTACTTC. It translates to CASSKAGGSGAYEQYF.

This rearrangement joins TRBV7-3 to TRBJ2-2; 8 bases align to TRBD1. The J segment lost 1 base and the V segment lost 5 bases, leaving 6 bases of the junction unmatched. The CDR3 runs 16 residues. CDR1 is SGHTA, CDR2 FQGTGA, per germline. CDR3 bases: TGTGCCAGCAGCCCCCAGGGGGCGGGGAACACCGGGGAGCTGTTTTTT. The encoded protein is CASSPQGAGNTGELFF.